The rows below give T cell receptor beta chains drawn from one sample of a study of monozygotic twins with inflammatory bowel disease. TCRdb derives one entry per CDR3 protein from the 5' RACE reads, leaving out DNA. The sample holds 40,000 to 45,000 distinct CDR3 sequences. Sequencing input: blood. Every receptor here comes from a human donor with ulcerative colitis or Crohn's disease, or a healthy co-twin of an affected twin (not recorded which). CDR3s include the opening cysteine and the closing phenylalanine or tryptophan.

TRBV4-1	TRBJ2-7	CASSPFGTSGGGGEQYF
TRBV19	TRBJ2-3	CASSIGRDTDTQYF
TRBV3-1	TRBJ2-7	CASSHRGQYSYEQYF
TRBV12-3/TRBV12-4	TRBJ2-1	CASSLGGGAGEQFF
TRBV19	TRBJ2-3	CASSADNRVHTQYF
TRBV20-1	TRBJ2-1	CSARASVPYNEQFF
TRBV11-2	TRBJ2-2	CASSLATGGTGELFF
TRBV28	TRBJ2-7	CASSSTGDTLREQYF
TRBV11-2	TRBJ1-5	CASSPEGTRNQPQHF
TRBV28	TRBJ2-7	CASSPGQGYEQYF
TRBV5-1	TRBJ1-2	CASSFSTANYGYTF
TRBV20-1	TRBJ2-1	CSAQPPRTSGRNSYNEQFF
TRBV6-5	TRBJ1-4	CASSYSSVGATNEKLFF
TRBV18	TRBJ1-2	CASSGGPNYGYTF
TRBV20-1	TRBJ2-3	CSATYTGTSGSTDTQYF
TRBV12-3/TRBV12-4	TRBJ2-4	CASSPTSGGAYIQYF
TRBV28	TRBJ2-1	CASTTRDSGSYNEQFF
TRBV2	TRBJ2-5	CASSEWGRGETQYF
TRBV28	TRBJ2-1	CASRLMGEQFF
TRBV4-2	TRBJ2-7	CASSQTGTSAHEQYF
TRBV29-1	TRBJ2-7	CSVASGQGSREQYF
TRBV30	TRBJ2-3	CAWKRGRAADTQYF
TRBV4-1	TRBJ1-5	CASSQSSDYQPQHF
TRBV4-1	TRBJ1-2	CASSQGGAGPTNYGYTF
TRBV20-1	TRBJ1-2	CSAREASLYGYTF
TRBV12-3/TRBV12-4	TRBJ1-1	CATGQGAGEAFF
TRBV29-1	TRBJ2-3	CSVEDLTSGSYADTQYF
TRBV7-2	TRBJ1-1	CASSSSTGGYTEAFF
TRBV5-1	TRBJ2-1	CASSLAKGMSYNEQFF
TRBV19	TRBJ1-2	CASSIIDSNYGYTF
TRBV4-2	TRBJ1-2	CASSQATGSPYGYTF
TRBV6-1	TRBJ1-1	CASRPGTGYTEAFF
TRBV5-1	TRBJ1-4	CASSPAKGQGLTEKLFF
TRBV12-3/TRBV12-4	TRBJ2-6	CASTSGANVLTF
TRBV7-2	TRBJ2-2	CASSQETGVIGELFF
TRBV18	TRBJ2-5	CASSPGERRETQYF
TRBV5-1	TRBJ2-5	CASSFGWTGGETQYF
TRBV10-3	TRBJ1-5	CAISEGDLRNQPQHF
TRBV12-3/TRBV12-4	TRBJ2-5	CASSLEGPSPGRETQYF
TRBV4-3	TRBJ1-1	CASSQEGRFMNTEAFF
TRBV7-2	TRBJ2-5	CASSPRLAGAETQYF
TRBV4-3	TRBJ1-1	CASSQDRGGAGFEAFF
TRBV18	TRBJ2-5	CASSRGTQETQYF
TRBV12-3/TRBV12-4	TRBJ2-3	CASRASGGLTDTQYF